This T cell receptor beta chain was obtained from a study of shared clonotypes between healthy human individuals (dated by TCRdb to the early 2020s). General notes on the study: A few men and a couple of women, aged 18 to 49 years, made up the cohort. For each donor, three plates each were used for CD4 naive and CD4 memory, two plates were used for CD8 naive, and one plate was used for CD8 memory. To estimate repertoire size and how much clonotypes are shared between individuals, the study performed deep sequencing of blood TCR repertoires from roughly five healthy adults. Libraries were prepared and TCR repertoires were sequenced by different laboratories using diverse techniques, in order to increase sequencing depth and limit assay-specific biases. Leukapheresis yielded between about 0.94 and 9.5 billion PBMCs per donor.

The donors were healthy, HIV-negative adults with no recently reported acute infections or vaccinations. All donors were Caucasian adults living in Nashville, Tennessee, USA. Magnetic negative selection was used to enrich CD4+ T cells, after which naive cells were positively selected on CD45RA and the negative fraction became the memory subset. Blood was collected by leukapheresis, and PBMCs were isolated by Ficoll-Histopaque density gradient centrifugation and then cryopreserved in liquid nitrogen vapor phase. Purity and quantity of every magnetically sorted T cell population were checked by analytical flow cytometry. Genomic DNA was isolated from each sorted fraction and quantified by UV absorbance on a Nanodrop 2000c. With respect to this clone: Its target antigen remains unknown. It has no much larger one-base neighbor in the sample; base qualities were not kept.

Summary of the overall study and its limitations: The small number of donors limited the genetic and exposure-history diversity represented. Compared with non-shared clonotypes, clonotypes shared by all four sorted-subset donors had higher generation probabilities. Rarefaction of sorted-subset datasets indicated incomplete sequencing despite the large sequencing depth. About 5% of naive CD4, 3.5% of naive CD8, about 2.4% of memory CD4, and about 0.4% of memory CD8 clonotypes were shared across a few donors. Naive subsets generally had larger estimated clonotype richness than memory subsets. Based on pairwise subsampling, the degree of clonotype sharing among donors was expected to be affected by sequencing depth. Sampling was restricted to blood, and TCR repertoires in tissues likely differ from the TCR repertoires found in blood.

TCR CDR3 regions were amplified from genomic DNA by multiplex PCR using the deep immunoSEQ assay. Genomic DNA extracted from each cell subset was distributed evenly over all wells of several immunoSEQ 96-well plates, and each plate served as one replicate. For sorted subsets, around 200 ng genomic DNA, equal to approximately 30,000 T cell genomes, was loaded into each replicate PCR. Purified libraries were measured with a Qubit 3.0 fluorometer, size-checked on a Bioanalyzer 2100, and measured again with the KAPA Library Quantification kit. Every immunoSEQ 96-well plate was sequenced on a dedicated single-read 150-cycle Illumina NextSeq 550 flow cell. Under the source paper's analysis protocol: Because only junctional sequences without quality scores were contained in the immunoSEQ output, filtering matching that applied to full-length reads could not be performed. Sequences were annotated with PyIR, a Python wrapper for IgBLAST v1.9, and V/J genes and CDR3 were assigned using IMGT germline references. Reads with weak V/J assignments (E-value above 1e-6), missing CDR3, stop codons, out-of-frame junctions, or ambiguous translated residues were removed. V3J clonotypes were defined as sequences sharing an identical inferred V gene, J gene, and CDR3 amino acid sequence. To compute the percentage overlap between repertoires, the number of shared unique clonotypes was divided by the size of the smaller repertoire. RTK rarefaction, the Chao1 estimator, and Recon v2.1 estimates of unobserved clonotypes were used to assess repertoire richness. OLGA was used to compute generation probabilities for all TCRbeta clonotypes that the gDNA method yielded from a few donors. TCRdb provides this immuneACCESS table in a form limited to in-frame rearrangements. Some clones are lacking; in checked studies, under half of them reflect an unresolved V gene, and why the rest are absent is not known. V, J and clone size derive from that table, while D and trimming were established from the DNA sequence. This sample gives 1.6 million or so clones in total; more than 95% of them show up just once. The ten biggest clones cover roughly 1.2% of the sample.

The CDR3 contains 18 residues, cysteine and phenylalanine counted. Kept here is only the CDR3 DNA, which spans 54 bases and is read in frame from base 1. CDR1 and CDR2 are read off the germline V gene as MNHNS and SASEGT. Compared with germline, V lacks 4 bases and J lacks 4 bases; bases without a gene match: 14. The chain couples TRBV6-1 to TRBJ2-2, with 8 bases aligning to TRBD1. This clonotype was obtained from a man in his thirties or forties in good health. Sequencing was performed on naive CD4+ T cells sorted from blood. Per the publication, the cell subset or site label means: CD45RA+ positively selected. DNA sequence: TGTGCCAGCAGTGGGGGGCTAGGACAGGGTTATCTCACCGGGGAGCTGTTTTTT. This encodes CASSGGLGQGYLTGELFF.